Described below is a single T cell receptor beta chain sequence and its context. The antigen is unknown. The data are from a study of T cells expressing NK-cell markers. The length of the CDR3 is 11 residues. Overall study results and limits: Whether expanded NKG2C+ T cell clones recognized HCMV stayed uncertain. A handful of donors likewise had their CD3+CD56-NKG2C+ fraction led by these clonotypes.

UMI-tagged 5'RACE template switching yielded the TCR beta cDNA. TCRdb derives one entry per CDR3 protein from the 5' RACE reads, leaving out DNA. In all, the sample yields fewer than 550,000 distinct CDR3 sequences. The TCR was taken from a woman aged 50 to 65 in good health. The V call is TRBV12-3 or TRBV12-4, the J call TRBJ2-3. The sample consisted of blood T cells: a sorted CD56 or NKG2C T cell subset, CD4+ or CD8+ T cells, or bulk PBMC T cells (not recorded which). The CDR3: CASSSGNTQYF.